The 29 T cell receptor beta chains in this list originate from one sample, sequenced in a study of T cells in pancreatic ductal adenocarcinoma. Surgery without prior neoadjuvant therapy was the treatment of the selected pancreatic ductal adenocarcinoma patients. Profiling relied on immunoSEQ multiplex PCR, and the TCRdb table lists in-frame clones only, not all of them. Among roughly 100,000 clones listed, nearly 95% were seen once. Sequencing was performed on PBMCs. The receptors here all came from a human donor with pancreatic ductal adenocarcinoma.

J is TRBJ2-3 and V is TRBV13, with 11 bases lining up with TRBD2. This CDR3 is 15 amino acids long. Germline values: CDR1 PRHDT, CDR2 FYEKMQ (reference sequence). The ends lost 3 bases at V and 6 bases at J; junction bases unmatched: 5. Here the CDR3 reads CASSLTSGKGDTQYF. For the CDR3, the DNA is TGTGCCAGCAGCTTGACTAGCGGGAAGGGGGATACGCAGTATTTT.

The chain joins TRBV16 to TRBJ2-5; 7 nucleotides line up with TRBD2. The CDR3 has 14 residues. Germline V gene data show CDR1 as KGHSY and CDR2 as FQNENV. V dropped 0 bases and J dropped 2; count of bases not matched to a gene: 0. As DNA, the CDR3 is TGTGCCAGCAGCCAATCGGGGGGGCAAGAGACCCAGTACTTC. The encoded protein is CASSQSGGQETQYF.

This chain links TRBV9 with TRBJ2-7, with unresolved D. The germline CDR1 and CDR2 sequences are SGDLS and YYNGEE. The V gene lost 0 bases and the J gene lost 1 base, with 8 bases spanning the gap. The CDR3 extends over 14 amino acids. The CDR3 loop is CASSVGVGSYEQYF. CDR3 nucleotides: TGTGCCAGCAGCGTAGGGGTCGGGTCCTACGAGCAGTACTTC.

This chain joins TRBV28 and TRBJ1-1; weak D call: TRBD1 (5 bases). Trimming left V 2 bases short and J 1 base short, with 17 bases between. Per germline, CDR1 MDHEN and CDR2 SYDVKM. The CDR3 loop spans 17 amino acids. The CDR3 loop is CASSLMPSLGGNTEAFF. The CDR3 coding sequence is TGTGCCAGCAGTTTAATGCCTTCTTTGGGGGGGAACACTGAAGCTTTCTTT.

The chain combines TRBV7-2 with TRBJ2-5; D may be TRBD2 (6 bases). Germline V gene sequence: CDR1 SGHTA, CDR2 FQGNSA. This CDR3 region has 15 residues. V was clipped by 5 bases and J by 1 base, with 14 bases between them. CDR3 in DNA: TGTGCCAGCAGCCTCGGCGGAGCGGGCCAAGAGACCCAGTACTTC. It is translated as CASSLGGAGQETQYF.

The CDR3 coding sequence is TGTGCCAGCAATAGGGGTCAGTACGAGCAGTACTTC. Translating gives CASNRGQYEQYF. The V gene is TRBV2, the J gene TRBJ2-7; D possibly corresponds to TRBD1 (5 bases). V was pared by 7 bases and J by 4 bases, with 11 bases between. The CDR3 spans 12 residues. Germline values: CDR1 SNHLY, CDR2 FYNNEI.

The chain joins TRBV2 to TRBJ2-2; the D is unclear. The V end was cut by 2 bases, the J end by 5 bases, with 6 bases between. The germline V gene encodes CDR1 SNHLY and CDR2 FYNNEI. The CDR3 runs to 13 residues. The CDR3 loop reads CASSERWTGELFF. DNA for the CDR3: TGTGCCAGCAGTGAACGGTGGACCGGGGAGCTGTTTTTT.

The V call is TRBV4-2, the J call TRBJ2-5; 10 nucleotides line up with TRBD2. Trimming at V came to 4 bases and at J to 4 bases, leaving 0 bases not matched to a gene. Germline-derived CDR1 and CDR2 are LGHNA and YNFKEQ. This CDR3 comprises 13 residues. CDR3 in DNA: TGTGCCAGCAGCCGACTAGCGGGAGAGACCCAGTACTTC. Its protein is CASSRLAGETQYF.

The chain employs TRBV9 and TRBJ1-4; TRBD1 might be the D (5 bases). Germline lookup yields CDR1 SGDLS and CDR2 YYNGEE. V was clipped by 4 bases and J by 3 bases, with 7 bases between them. The CDR3 runs to 13 residues. In DNA, the CDR3 is TGTGCCAGCAGCTCAGGGCCTAATGAAAAACTGTTTTTT. This codes for CASSSGPNEKLFF.

The chain employs TRBV6-1 and TRBJ1-5, with 8 bases that match TRBD1. J lost 4 bases, V lost 6 bases, and 8 bases had no gene match. The germline V gene has CDR1 MNHNS and CDR2 SASEGT. CDR3 size: 15 residues. The CDR3 region has the DNA TGTGCCAGCAGGACAGGGGAAGGGGGGAATCAGCCCCAGCATTTT. Translated, it gives CASRTGEGGNQPQHF.

This rearrangement joins TRBV30 to TRBJ2-2; D not resolved. The germline V gene encodes CDR1 GTSNPN and CDR2 SVGIG (reference sequence). The CDR3 loop spans 15 amino acids. Trimming removed 0 bases from V and 1 base from J, with 9 bases in between. CDR3 residues: CAWSVGLVNTGELFF. The CDR3 DNA reads TGTGCCTGGAGTGTAGGTCTAGTGAACACCGGGGAGCTGTTTTTT.

The chain is built from TRBV5-1 and TRBJ2-7; D remains ambiguous. In germline, CDR1 is SGHRS, CDR2 YFSETQ. The V and J ends lost 5 bases and 0 bases respectively, with 9 bases between them. There are 13 residues in the CDR3. The DNA for the CDR3 is TGCGCCAGCAGTCCAGACAACTCCTACGAGCAGTACTTC. Translation: CASSPDNSYEQYF.

This rearrangement joins TRBV6-4 to TRBJ2-1; 7 bases agree with TRBD2. The CDR3 length is 15 residues. Germline lookup yields CDR1 MRHNA and CDR2 SNTAGT. Trimming at V came to 2 bases and at J to 3 bases, leaving 4 bases not matched to a gene. Written as DNA, the CDR3 is TGTGCCAGCAGTGACAAACCGGGAGGCTACAATGAGCAGTTCTTC. The encoded protein is CASSDKPGGYNEQFF.

J is TRBJ2-2 and V is TRBV5-6; 7 positions agree with TRBD2. The germline CDR1 and CDR2 sequences are SGHDT and YYEEEE. This CDR3 contains 17 residues. V dropped 3 bases and J dropped 5; count of bases not matched to a gene: 13. DNA for the CDR3: TGTGCCAGCAGCTACCCCAAAACGGGAGGACGTACCGGGGAGCTGTTTTTT. This encodes CASSYPKTGGRTGELFF.

CDR3 bases: TGCGCCAGCAGCCAAGATCTACTGTTCCTAAATGAGCAGTTCTTC. Its translation: CASSQDLLFLNEQFF. V gene TRBV4-1 combines with J gene TRBJ2-1; no reliable D call. The CDR3 runs 15 residues. The germline V and J ends were trimmed by 0 bases and 7 bases, with 13 bases remaining between them. Per germline, CDR1 MGHRA and CDR2 YSYEKL.

CDR3 protein: CASSQQTGTQYF. The CDR3 coding sequence is TGCGCCAGCAGCCAGCAGACGGGGACCCAGTACTTC. The chain links TRBV5-1 to TRBJ2-5, with D unclear. The germline CDR1 and CDR2 sequences are SGHRS and YFSETQ. The length of the CDR3 is 12 residues. Trimming removed 4 bases at V and 7 bases at J, with 11 bases between.

The chain employs TRBV5-6 and TRBJ2-3, with 9 bases aligning to TRBD2. The V and J ends lost 4 bases and 2 bases, in that order; junction bases with no gene match: 5. This CDR3 region has 15 residues. CDR1 is SGHDT, CDR2 YYEEEE, per germline. The CDR3 reads CASSQAGGSTDTQYF. CDR3 coding DNA: TGTGCCAGCAGCCAAGCGGGAGGCTCCACAGATACGCAGTATTTT.

The chain employs TRBV7-9 and TRBJ2-6; no reliable D call. The germline V gene encodes CDR1 SEHNR and CDR2 FQNEAQ (reference sequence). Between the trimmed V and J ends, which lost 3 bases and 15 bases, there was a span of 12 bases. The CDR3 extends over 12 amino acids. The CDR3 DNA reads as TGTGCCAGCAGCTTTAATATCGAGCCCCTGACTTTC. Protein sequence: CASSFNIEPLTF.

The chain recombines TRBV18 with TRBJ1-5, with D tentatively TRBD1 (5 bases). V lost 2 bases, J lost 4 bases, and 12 bases lay in between. This CDR3 has 15 residues. The germline CDR1 and CDR2 sequences are KGHSH and LQKENI. In nucleotides, the CDR3 is TGTGCCAGCTCACCAGTTGAAGGGGCAAATCAGCCCCAGCATTTT. It is translated as CASSPVEGANQPQHF.

The genes are TRBV30 and TRBJ2-5; possibly TRBD1 for D (6 bases). This CDR3 has 13 amino acids. Germline CDR1 GTSNPN, CDR2 SVGIG (reference sequence). V gave up 5 bases and J gave up 4 bases, with 14 bases separating them. The CDR3 region has the DNA TGTGCCTGGGCCCAGGGGACGATAGAGACCCAGTACTTC. Residues: CAWAQGTIETQYF.

CDR3 in amino acids: CSALREETQYF. The DNA for the CDR3 is TGCAGTGCTCTCCGGGAAGAGACCCAGTACTTC. The chain has TRBV20-1 and TRBJ2-5; D is unclear. This CDR3 contains 11 residues. Germline assignment: CDR1 DFQATT and CDR2 SNEGSKA (reference sequence). Trimming took 5 bases from V and 3 from J, leaving 7 bases between them.

J is TRBJ2-7 and V is TRBV27; D is uncertain. Deletions cut 3 bases from V and 0 bases from J, with 6 bases between. The CDR3 consists of 13 residues. Germline lookup yields CDR1 MNHEY and CDR2 SMNVEV (reference sequence). CDR3 in amino acids: CASSLSRSYEQYF. The CDR3 nucleotides read TGTGCCAGCAGTTTGAGCCGCTCCTACGAGCAGTACTTC.

The gene calls are TRBV5-4 and TRBJ1-3; D is ambiguous. CDR3 length: 12 amino acids. V was shortened by 4 bases and J by 6 bases, with 8 bases between the two germline ends. Germline V gives CDR1 SGHNT, CDR2 YYREEE (reference sequence). The CDR3 loop is CASSPRVNTIYF. DNA of the CDR3: TGTGCCAGCAGCCCGAGGGTAAACACCATATATTTT. Looking up the rest from reference TRBV5-4 and TRBJ1-3 gives the full variable domain: ETGVTQSPTHLIKTRGQQVTLRCSSQSGHNTVSWYQQALGQGPQFIFQYYREEENGRGNFPPRFSGLQFPNYSSELNVNALELDDSALYLCASSPRVNTIYFGEGSWLTVV.

The chain uses TRBV7-9 and TRBJ2-5; D is perhaps TRBD1 (5 bases). V was pared by 8 bases and J by 5 bases, with 12 bases between. Looked up from germline, CDR1 is SEHNR and CDR2 is FQNEAQ (reference sequence). The CDR3 is 12 residues long. The CDR3 is CASGAGWETQYF. The CDR3 DNA follows: TGTGCCAGCGGGGCAGGTTGGGAGACCCAGTACTTC.

This chain joins TRBV4-1 and TRBJ2-7; D is perhaps TRBD1 (6 bases). V dropped 2 bases and J dropped 2 bases, with 16 bases sitting between them. Germline V gene data show CDR1 as MGHRA and CDR2 as YSYEKL. The CDR3 is 16 residues long. The CDR3, as DNA: TGCGCCAGCAGCCAACCCAGGGAGAGGACAGCCTACGAGCAGTACTTC. It yields the protein CASSQPRERTAYEQYF.

The chain combines TRBV5-1 with TRBJ2-1; possible D gene TRBD1, 6 bases. Germline CDR1 reads SGHRS; CDR2 reads YFSETQ. The CDR3 spans 14 residues. V shed 4 bases and J shed 6 bases, with 14 bases lying between them. CDR3: CASSIDGTINEQFF. The CDR3 coding sequence is TGCGCCAGCAGCATAGACGGGACAATCAATGAGCAGTTCTTC. Combining the CDR3 with reference TRBV5-1 and TRBJ2-1 gives the whole variable domain KAGVTQTPRYLIKTRGQQVTLSCSPISGHRSVSWYQQTPGQGLQFLFEYFSETQRNKGNFPGRFSGRQFSNSRSEMNVSTLELGDSALYLCASSIDGTINEQFFGPGTRLTVL.

The V gene is TRBV27, the J gene TRBJ2-1; 7 nucleotides align to TRBD2. The CDR3 has 17 residues. Germline CDR1 reads MNHEY; CDR2 reads SMNVEV (reference sequence). V gave up 0 bases and J gave up 0 bases; unmatched junction bases: 5. The CDR3 region is CASSLSSRGSSYNEQFF. In DNA form, the CDR3 reads TGTGCCAGCAGTTTATCTTCTCGCGGGAGCTCCTACAATGAGCAGTTCTTC.

The chain recombines TRBV10-3 with TRBJ2-7; TRBD2 matches 14 bases. Germline loops: CDR1 ENHRY, CDR2 SYGVKD. V was pared by 7 bases and J by 9 bases, with 5 bases of the junction left unmatched. The CDR3 spans 13 residues. The CDR3 DNA follows: TGTGCCATCACGGGACTAGCGGGAGAAGGGCAGTACTTC. Protein sequence: CAITGLAGEGQYF.

This chain links TRBV19 with TRBJ2-2, with no clear D. Germline V gene data show CDR1 as LNHDA and CDR2 as SQIVND (reference sequence). This CDR3 has 14 amino acids. The ends were cut back, 5 bases at V and 3 bases at J, with 10 bases in the middle. The CDR3 nucleotides read TGTGCCAGTAGTGTGCAGGAATACACCGGGGAGCTGTTTTTT. This gives the protein CASSVQEYTGELFF.